The 7 T cell receptor beta chains presented below share a single source sample, sequenced in a study of CD8+CD57+ T cells in acquired aplastic anemia. TCR beta VDJ combinations and CDR3 sequences were profiled from genomic DNA. In TCRdb, the reads were re-called with MiXCR into one record per CDR3 protein. The table shows 400,000 to 450,000 distinct CDR3 sequences, with 65% to 80% occurring only once. The sample consisted of sorted CD4+, CD8+, or CD8+CD57+ T cells (not recorded which) from PBMCs. Receptor source: a human donor in good health, serving as a control.

The sample holds a few counts of this clonotype. This clone may be a read error of a much larger clone one base away. V and J are TRBV9 and TRBJ1-1, with D possibly TRBD1 on 5 matching bases. The CDR3 has 15 amino acids. Germline V gene lookup returns CDR1 SGDLS and CDR2 YYNGEE. The CDR3 sequence is CASSPPGTGRTEALF. The CDR3 DNA is TGTGCCAGCAGCCCCCCAGGGACGGGGCGCACTGAAGCTCTCTTT.

This clonotype was seen many times. The chain links TRBV20-1 to TRBJ2-2; possible D gene TRBD1, 6 bases. This CDR3 spans 15 amino acids. Germline CDR1 and CDR2: DFQATT and SNEGSKA (reference sequence). Trimming cost V 6 bases and J 0 bases, with 14 bases left between them. Written as DNA, the CDR3 is TGCAGTGCCGAGGGGGAGTACGCGAACACCGGGGAGCTGTTTTTT. Encoded protein: CSAEGEYANTGELFF.

With regard to this clonotype: Since a much larger clone is just one base distant, this may be a read error. The chain combines TRBV25-1 with TRBJ2-5; TRBD2 matches 8 bases. This CDR3 is built from 16 residues. Germline CDR1 reads MGHDK; CDR2 reads SYGVNS. Written as DNA, the CDR3 is TGTGCCAGCTCCTCCCGAAGCGGGGGATGGGAAGAGACCCGGTACTTC. It encodes CASSSRSGGWEETRYF.

On this clonotype itself: A read error may produce the germline difference seen at one junction end. This chain connects TRBV7-2 to TRBJ1-6; unclear D gene. The CDR3 is 15 residues long. CDR1 is SGHTA, CDR2 FQGNSA, per germline. The CDR3 DNA reads TGTGCCAGCAGCTTGGTGCCGAGAAGTAATTCCCCCCTCCACTTT. Its protein is CASSLVPRSNSPLHF.

V is TRBV7-7 and J is TRBJ2-7; no definite D call. The CDR3 consists of 15 residues. Germline loops: CDR1 SSHAT, CDR2 FNYEAQ (reference sequence). V shed 4 bases and J shed 12 bases, with 25 bases lying between them. This chain's CDR3 is CASSSHTVPEAFLYF. The DNA of the CDR3 is TGTGCCAGCAGCTCCCACACCGTCCCTGAAGCTTTCCTGTACTTC. Looking up the rest from reference TRBV7-7 and TRBJ2-7 gives the full variable domain: GAGVSQSPRYKVTKRGQDVTLRCDPISSHATLYWYQQALGQGPEFLTYFNYEAQPDKSGLPSDRFSAERPEGSISTLTIQRTEQRDSAMYRCASSSHTVPEAFLYFGPGTRLTVT.

This chain joins TRBV7-3 and TRBJ2-7; possible D gene TRBD2, 7 bases. The CDR3 loop spans 13 amino acids. The germline gives CDR1 SGHTA, CDR2 FQGTGA. V lost 6 bases and J lost 3, with 12 bases in between. The CDR3 loop reads CASRAGAFYEQYF. In DNA form, the CDR3 reads TGTGCCAGCAGGGCGGGGGCCTTCTACGAGCAGTACTTC.

There are many counts of this clonotype. J is TRBJ1-5 and V is TRBV7-9; D not certain. This CDR3 region has 15 residues. V shed 1 base and J shed 2 bases, with 9 bases lying between them. Looked up from germline, CDR1 is SEHNR and CDR2 is FQNEAQ (reference sequence). The chain's CDR3 is CASSLGRGGNQPQHF. In DNA form, the CDR3 reads TGTGCCAGCAGCTTAGGACGAGGAGGCAATCAGCCCCAGCATTTT.